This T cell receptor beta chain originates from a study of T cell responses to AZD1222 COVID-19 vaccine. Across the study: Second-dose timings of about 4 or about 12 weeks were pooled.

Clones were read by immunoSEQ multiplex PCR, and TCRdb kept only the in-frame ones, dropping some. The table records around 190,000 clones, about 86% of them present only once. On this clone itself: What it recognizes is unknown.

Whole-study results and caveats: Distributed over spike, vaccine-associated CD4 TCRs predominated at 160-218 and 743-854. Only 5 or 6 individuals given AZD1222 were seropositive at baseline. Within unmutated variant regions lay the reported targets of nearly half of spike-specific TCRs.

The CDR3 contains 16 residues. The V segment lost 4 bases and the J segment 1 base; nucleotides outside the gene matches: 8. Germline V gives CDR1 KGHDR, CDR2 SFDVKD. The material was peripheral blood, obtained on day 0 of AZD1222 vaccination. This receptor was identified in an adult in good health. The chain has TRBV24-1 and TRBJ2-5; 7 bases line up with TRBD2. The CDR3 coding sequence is TGTGCCACCAGTGACCCGGGGGACTACCTCCAAGAGACCCAGTACTTC. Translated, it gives CATSDPGDYLQETQYF.